Described below is a single TCR beta chain sequence and its context. Its antigen is not identified. Other DNA variants within this sample encode the same CDR3. V lost 1 base and J 0 bases, leaving 4 bases between the germline ends. CDR1 is GTSNPN and CDR2 is SVGIG in the germline V gene (reference sequence). This CDR3 is 13 amino acids long. Libraries were prepared by immunoSEQ multiplex PCR; TCRdb keeps only in-frame clonotypes and omits some of them. The table has roughly 200,000 clones, around 70% seen once. The sample is drawn from a study of cytotoxic CD8 clonotypes in ibrutinib-treated CLL. Study-wide context: Complete response was seen in 2 patients and partial in some 25; around twelve progressed and roughly 14 stayed remitted after a median about six years. Study-wide results and caveats: The study found public clonotypes uncommon, contracting or stable on treatment. Rising at ibrutinib response, clonality subsequently fell back toward baseline at progression.

Sequenced material: PBMCs, taken after 12 months of ibrutinib treatment. This rearrangement joins TRBV30 to TRBJ1-3; D is unresolved. The TCR comes from a human donor with chronic lymphocytic leukemia. CDR3 loop: CAWSGNSGNTIYF. CDR3 bases: TGTGCCTGGAGTGGGAACTCTGGAAACACCATATATTTT.